The T cell receptor (beta chain) described here comes from a study of T and B cells in COVID-19 patients. On the study more broadly: Critical illness requiring mechanical ventilation or extracorporeal membrane oxygenation affected three fifths of the roughly 20 active-infection patients.

Blood genomic DNA input for TRB amplification was about 240-500 ng. TRB rearrangements were amplified by multiplex PCR with BIOMED2 TRB-A/B primers. TCRdb re-derived calls from the multiplex PCR reads in MiXCR, one entry per CDR3 protein. The repertoire has around 16,000 distinct CDR3 sequences, 27% of them found once; the top ten carry more than 2.5%. Germline loops: CDR1 MNHNY, CDR2 SVGAGI (reference sequence). The CDR3 is made up of 14 amino acids. Trimming stripped 5 bases from V and 3 bases from J, with 14 bases between. The source is a human donor who had recovered from COVID-19. Sequenced input: blood. V is TRBV6-6 and J is TRBJ2-7; tentative D call: TRBD1 (6 bases). The CDR3 DNA follows: TGTGCCAGCAGTGACAACCTACAGGGCTACGAGCAGTACTTC. Protein sequence: CASSDNLQGYEQYF.